This is a list of T cell receptor beta chains from one sample in a study of graft-versus-host responses after intestinal transplantation. TCRdb's copy holds only in-frame clones and misses some; the assay was immunoSEQ multiplex PCR. The sample lists fewer than 120,000 clones, over 85% occurring once. No antigen is known for these receptors. Sequencing used unstimulated CD8+ T cells sorted from spleen or lymph node cells, obtained before intestinal transplant. Source of these receptors: a human donor who received an intestinal transplant. The CDR3 runs from the conserved cysteine through the conserved F or W. Each record gives: V gene, J gene, CDR3 protein.

v_gene: TRBV19; j_gene: TRBJ2-6; CDR3aa: CASSPTAPASGANVLTF
v_gene: TRBV4-1; j_gene: TRBJ2-1; CDR3aa: CASSQDPDPEQFF
v_gene: TRBV28; j_gene: TRBJ2-3; CDR3aa: CASSLGTSLKDTQYF
v_gene: TRBV5-5; j_gene: TRBJ2-7; CDR3aa: CASSSYEAGEQYF
v_gene: TRBV4-1; j_gene: TRBJ1-3; CDR3aa: CASSQLRTGPPGNTIYF
v_gene: TRBV6-5; j_gene: TRBJ2-7; CDR3aa: CASSYSKSAYEQYF
v_gene: TRBV19; j_gene: TRBJ2-7; CDR3aa: CASSIGVSEQYF
v_gene: TRBV27; j_gene: TRBJ1-2; CDR3aa: CASSLVGVDGYTF
v_gene: TRBV27; j_gene: TRBJ2-1; CDR3aa: CASSLSSGSSEQFF
v_gene: TRBV6-5; j_gene: TRBJ2-1; CDR3aa: CASRLPGPYNEQFF
v_gene: TRBV29-1; j_gene: TRBJ2-7; CDR3aa: CSVGQTYEQYF
v_gene: TRBV19; j_gene: TRBJ1-1; CDR3aa: CASSMGSSNTEAFF
v_gene: TRBV30; j_gene: TRBJ2-2; CDR3aa: CAWTKTGELFF
v_gene: TRBV13; j_gene: TRBJ1-1; CDR3aa: CASSARTLHTEAFF
v_gene: TRBV9; j_gene: TRBJ1-1; CDR3aa: CASSVLTRPANTEAFF
v_gene: TRBV19; j_gene: TRBJ1-5; CDR3aa: CASSMDLYSNQPRHF
v_gene: TRBV2; j_gene: TRBJ2-1; CDR3aa: CASRGDQNNEQFF
v_gene: TRBV9; j_gene: TRBJ2-7; CDR3aa: CASSPQDRVGEQYF
v_gene: TRBV2; j_gene: TRBJ2-1; CDR3aa: CASDSAGEQFF
v_gene: TRBV27; j_gene: TRBJ1-2; CDR3aa: CASRKQGDYGYTF
v_gene: TRBV4-1; j_gene: TRBJ1-4; CDR3aa: CASSQEDRGRIGEKLFF
v_gene: TRBV19; j_gene: TRBJ1-1; CDR3aa: CASSIGGGMNTEAFF
v_gene: TRBV29-1; j_gene: TRBJ2-2; CDR3aa: CSVEGGSNTGELFF
v_gene: TRBV7-9; j_gene: TRBJ1-1; CDR3aa: CASSLGGSRTEAFF
v_gene: TRBV27; j_gene: TRBJ2-5; CDR3aa: CASSEGTSSAPYQETQYF
v_gene: TRBV27; j_gene: TRBJ1-2; CDR3aa: CASSLSPSAGGYTF
v_gene: TRBV7-9; j_gene: TRBJ2-7; CDR3aa: CASSNSVKYYEQYF
v_gene: TRBV28; j_gene: TRBJ1-5; CDR3aa: CASSLWGSNQPQHF
v_gene: TRBV9; j_gene: TRBJ2-3; CDR3aa: CASSVLGYGADTQYF
v_gene: TRBV28; j_gene: TRBJ2-1; CDR3aa: CASSVGTLQFF
v_gene: TRBV2; j_gene: TRBJ1-6; CDR3aa: CASRPLGVKYSPLHF
v_gene: TRBV6-1; j_gene: TRBJ1-1; CDR3aa: CASGYRTPLNTEAFF
v_gene: TRBV6-5; j_gene: TRBJ1-5; CDR3aa: CASKPLTGPNQPQHF
v_gene: TRBV27; j_gene: TRBJ2-3; CDR3aa: CASTEGDSTDTQYF
v_gene: TRBV9; j_gene: TRBJ2-2; CDR3aa: CASSAPRDASRGTGELFF
v_gene: TRBV10-3; j_gene: TRBJ2-3; CDR3aa: CAISGQSPDTQYF
v_gene: TRBV11-2; j_gene: TRBJ2-7; CDR3aa: CASSSQSYSYEQYF
v_gene: TRBV6-1; j_gene: TRBJ1-3; CDR3aa: CASSKTGGNTIYF
v_gene: TRBV12-5; j_gene: TRBJ2-1; CDR3aa: CASGPRADEQFF
v_gene: TRBV7-9; j_gene: TRBJ2-1; CDR3aa: CASSNTRLVSNEQFF